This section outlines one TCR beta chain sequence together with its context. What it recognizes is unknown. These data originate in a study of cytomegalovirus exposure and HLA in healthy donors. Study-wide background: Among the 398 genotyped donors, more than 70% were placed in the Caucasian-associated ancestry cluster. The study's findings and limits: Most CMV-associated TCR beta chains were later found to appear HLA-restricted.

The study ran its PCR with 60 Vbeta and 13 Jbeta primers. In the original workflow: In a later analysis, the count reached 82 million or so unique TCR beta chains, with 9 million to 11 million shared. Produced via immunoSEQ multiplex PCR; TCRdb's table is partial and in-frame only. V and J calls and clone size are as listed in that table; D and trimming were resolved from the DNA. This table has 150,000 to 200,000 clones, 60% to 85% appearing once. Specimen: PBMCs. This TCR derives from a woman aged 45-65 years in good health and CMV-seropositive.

CDR3 sequence reads: CASSYITDTQYF. The CDR3 bases are TGTGCCAGCAGCTACATCACAGATACGCAGTATTTT. The chain carries TRBV7-2 and TRBJ2-3; D unresolved. V lost 4 bases and J lost 2, with 4 bases in between. This CDR3 spans 12 amino acids. CDR1 is SGHTA, CDR2 FQGNSA, per germline.